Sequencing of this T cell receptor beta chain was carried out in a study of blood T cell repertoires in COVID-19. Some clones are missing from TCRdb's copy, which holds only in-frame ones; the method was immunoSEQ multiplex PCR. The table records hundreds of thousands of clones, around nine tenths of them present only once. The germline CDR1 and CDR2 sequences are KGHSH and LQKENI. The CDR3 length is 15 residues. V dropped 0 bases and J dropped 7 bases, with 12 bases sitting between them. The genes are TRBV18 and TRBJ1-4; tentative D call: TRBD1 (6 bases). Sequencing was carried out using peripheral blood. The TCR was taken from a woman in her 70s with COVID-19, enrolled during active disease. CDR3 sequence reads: CASSPPQGRGEKLFF. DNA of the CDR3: TGTGCCAGCTCACCACCACAGGGCCGAGGTGAAAAACTGTTTTTT.